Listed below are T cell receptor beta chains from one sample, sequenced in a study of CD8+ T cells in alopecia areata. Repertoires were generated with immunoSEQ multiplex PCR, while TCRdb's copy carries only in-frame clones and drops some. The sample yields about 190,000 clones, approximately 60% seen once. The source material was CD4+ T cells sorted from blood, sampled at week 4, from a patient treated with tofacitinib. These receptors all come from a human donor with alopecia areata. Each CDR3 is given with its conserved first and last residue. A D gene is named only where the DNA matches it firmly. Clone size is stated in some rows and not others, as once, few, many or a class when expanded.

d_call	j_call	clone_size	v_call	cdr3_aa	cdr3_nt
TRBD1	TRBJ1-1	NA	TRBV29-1	CSVTGGIDTEAFF	TGCAGCGTGACAGGGGGGATTGACACTGAAGCTTTCTTT
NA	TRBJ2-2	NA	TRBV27	CASSLGPGELFF	TGTGCCAGCAGTTTAGGGCCCGGGGAGCTGTTTTTT
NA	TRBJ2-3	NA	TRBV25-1	CASSEVGTTDTQYF	TGTGCCAGCAGTGAAGTAGGCACCACAGATACGCAGTATTTT
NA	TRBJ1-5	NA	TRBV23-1	CASSGGVPQHF	TGCGCCAGCAGTGGAGGGGTGCCCCAGCATTTT
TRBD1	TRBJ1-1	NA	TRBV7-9	CASSVPGGVGTEAFF	TGTGCCAGCAGCGTACCAGGGGGCGTTGGTACTGAAGCTTTCTTT
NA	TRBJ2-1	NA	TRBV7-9	CASNKERARSYNEQFF	TGTGCCAGCAACAAAGAGCGGGCCCGCTCCTACAATGAGCAGTTCTTC
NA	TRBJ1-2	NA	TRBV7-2	CASSLVTPLTGYTF	TGTGCCAGCAGCTTAGTAACGCCGTTGACCGGCTACACCTTC
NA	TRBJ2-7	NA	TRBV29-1	CSVAGVGRAYEQYF	TGCAGCGTTGCAGGGGTGGGCAGGGCCTACGAGCAGTACTTC
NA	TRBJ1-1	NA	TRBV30	CAWSALVAEAFF	TGTGCCTGGAGCGCCCTCGTGGCTGAAGCTTTCTTT
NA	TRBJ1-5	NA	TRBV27	CASRSGQNQPQHF	TGTGCCAGCAGATCCGGACAGAATCAGCCCCAGCATTTT
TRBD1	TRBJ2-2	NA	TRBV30	CAQYDRGSGELFF	TGTGCCCAATACGACAGGGGCTCCGGGGAGCTGTTTTTT
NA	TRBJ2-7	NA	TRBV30	CAWGEGHYSYEQYF	TGTGCCTGGGGCGAAGGGCACTACTCCTACGAGCAGTACTTC
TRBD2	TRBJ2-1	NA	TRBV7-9	CASSRTGGGYNEQFF	TGTGCCAGCAGCCGAACTGGCGGGGGGTACAATGAGCAGTTCTTC
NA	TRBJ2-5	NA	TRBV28	CASSFTGLGETQYF	TGTGCCAGCAGTTTCACAGGGCTGGGTGAGACCCAGTACTTC
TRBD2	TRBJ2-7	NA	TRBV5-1	CASSLAPAGGPAYEQYF	TGCGCCAGCAGCTTGGCTCCAGCGGGAGGCCCTGCCTACGAGCAGTACTTC
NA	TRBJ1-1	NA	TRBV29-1	CSVQRQDPNTEAFF	TGCAGCGTTCAGCGACAGGACCCGAACACTGAAGCTTTCTTT
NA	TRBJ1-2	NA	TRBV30	CAYSTPSYGYTF	TGTGCCTACAGCACCCCGAGCTATGGCTACACCTTC
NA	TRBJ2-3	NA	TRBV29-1	CSVPGGERRDTQYF	TGCAGCGTTCCAGGCGGTGAGCGGCGAGATACGCAGTATTTT
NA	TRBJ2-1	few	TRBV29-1	CSAKLGEQFF	TGCAGCGCCAAATTGGGAGAGCAGTTCTTC
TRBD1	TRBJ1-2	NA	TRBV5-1	CASSLGIGTGDDGYTF	TGCGCCAGCAGCTTGGGAATAGGGACAGGGGACGATGGCTACACCTTC
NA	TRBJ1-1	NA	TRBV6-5	CASMHRNTEAFF	TGTGCCAGCATGCACAGGAACACTGAAGCTTTCTTT
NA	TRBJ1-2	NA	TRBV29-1	CSGVSSQGDGYTF	TGCAGTGGGGTTAGTTCACAGGGAGATGGCTACACCTTC
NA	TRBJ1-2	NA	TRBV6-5	CARRRRLGYTF	TGTGCCAGGCGGAGACGACTTGGCTACACCTTC
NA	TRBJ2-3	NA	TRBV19	CATKGRRTQYF	TGTGCCACCAAAGGTAGAAGGACGCAGTATTTT
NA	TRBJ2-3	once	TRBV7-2	CASSLGGAPDTQYF	TGTGCCAGCAGCTTAGGAGGGGCTCCAGATACGCAGTATTTT
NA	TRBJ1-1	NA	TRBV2	CASSEAWSGAEAFF	TGTGCCAGCAGTGAAGCGTGGTCAGGAGCTGAAGCTTTCTTT
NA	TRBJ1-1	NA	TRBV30	CAWSEGERKAFF	TGTGCCTGGAGTGAGGGGGAAAGGAAGGCTTTCTTT
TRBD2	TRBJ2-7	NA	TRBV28	CASRKTSREQYF	TGTGCCAGCAGGAAGACTAGCCGTGAGCAGTACTTC
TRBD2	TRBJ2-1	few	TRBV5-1	CASSLGLAAYNEQFF	TGCGCCAGCAGCTTGGGGCTAGCGGCCTACAATGAGCAGTTCTTC
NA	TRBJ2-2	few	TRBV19	CASSIVNRDGELFF	TGTGCCAGTAGTATAGTCAACAGGGACGGGGAGCTGTTTTTT
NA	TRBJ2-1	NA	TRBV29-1	CSSSRTGNEQFF	TGCAGCTCTTCTCGGACGGGCAATGAGCAGTTCTTC
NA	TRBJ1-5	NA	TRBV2	CASSEGGVGNQPQHF	TGTGCCAGCAGTGAAGGGGGAGTTGGCAATCAGCCCCAGCATTTT
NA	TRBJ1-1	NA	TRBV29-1	CSATGQFNTEAFF	TGCAGCGCCACCGGACAGTTCAACACTGAAGCTTTCTTT
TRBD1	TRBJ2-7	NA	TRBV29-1	CSVLLGTGLIEQYF	TGCAGCGTTCTTCTTGGGACAGGGCTGATCGAGCAGTACTTC
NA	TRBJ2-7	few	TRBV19	CASSMGRDFDEQYF	TGTGCCAGTAGTATGGGCAGGGATTTCGACGAGCAGTACTTC
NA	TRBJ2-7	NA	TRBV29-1	CSVGTLNEQYF	TGCAGCGTTGGGACTCTCAACGAGCAGTACTTC
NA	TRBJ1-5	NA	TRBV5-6	CASSWGRGSNQPQHF	TGTGCCAGCAGCTGGGGGAGGGGAAGCAATCAGCCCCAGCATTTT
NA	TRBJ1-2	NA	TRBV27	CASRDRLRGYTF	TGTGCCAGCCGGGACCGGCTTAGGGGCTACACCTTC
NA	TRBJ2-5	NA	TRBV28	CASTGVGRETQYF	TGTGCCAGCACCGGGGTGGGACGGGAGACCCAGTACTTC
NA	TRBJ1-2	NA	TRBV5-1	CASSLGPPNGYTF	TGCGCCAGCAGCTTGGGGCCGCCCAATGGCTACACCTTC
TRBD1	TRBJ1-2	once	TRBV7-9	CASSPGQGSGYTF	TGTGCCAGCAGCCCGGGACAGGGTAGTGGCTACACCTTC
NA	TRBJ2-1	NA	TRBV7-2	CASSLVLAEQFF	TGTGCCAGCAGCTTAGTACTAGCTGAGCAGTTCTTC